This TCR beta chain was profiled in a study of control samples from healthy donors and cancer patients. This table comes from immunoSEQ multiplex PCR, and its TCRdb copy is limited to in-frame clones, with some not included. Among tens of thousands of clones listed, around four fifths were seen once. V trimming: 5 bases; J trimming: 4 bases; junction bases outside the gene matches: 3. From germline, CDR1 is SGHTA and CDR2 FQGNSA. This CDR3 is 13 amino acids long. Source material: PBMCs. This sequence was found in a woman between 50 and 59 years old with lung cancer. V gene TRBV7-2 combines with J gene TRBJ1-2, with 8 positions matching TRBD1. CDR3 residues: CASSGDRIYGYTF. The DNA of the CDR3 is TGTGCCAGCAGCGGGGACAGGATCTATGGCTACACCTTC.